This TCR beta chain is drawn from a study of radiation and T cells in renal cell carcinoma. The time point here: blood 4 weeks post-SBRT, at nephrectomy. The treatment denotes: 15 Gy SBRT to primary tumor, nephrectomy 4 weeks later. After SBRT, blood was collected at 2 and 4 weeks, plus baseline. The data were produced by immunoSEQ multiplex PCR, yet TCRdb's version contains in-frame clones alone and is incomplete. This table holds about 78,000 clones, 89% found once. In germline, CDR1 is SGHDT, CDR2 YYEEEE. CDR3 length: 14 amino acids. Trimming left V 0 bases short and J 3 bases short, with 10 bases between.

The receptor was isolated from a woman in her seventies with renal cell carcinoma. This specimen was blood, taken from a patient whose treatment included radiotherapy and nephrectomy. The J gene is TRBJ2-7, the V gene TRBV5-6; D gene ambiguous. CDR3 sequence: CASSLVSGDYEQYF. CDR3 nucleotide sequence: TGTGCCAGCAGCTTGGTTTCTGGGGACTACGAGCAGTACTTC.